This entry lists 26 T cell receptor beta chains sequenced from one sample in a study of CD4 T cells in relation to SARS-CoV-2 and coronaviruses. Before the COVID-19 pandemic, during about 2011-2019, CD4+ T cells were taken from unexposed donors. After approximately ten days of culture, CD4+ T cells were isolated. Their recognized antigens are unknown. Profiled with immunoSEQ multiplex PCR; TCRdb holds only in-frame clones, not every one. The sample holds about 22,000 clones, 60% to 85% seen once. Sequenced input: CD4+ T cells from PBMCs, cultured in vitro. All receptors come from a human donor in good health.

V usage is TRBV19 and J usage is TRBJ1-5, with 10 bases fitting TRBD1. The CDR3 sequence is 15 residues long. V was clipped by 5 bases and J by 5 bases; unmatched bases: 6. Germline CDR1 reads LNHDA; CDR2 reads SQIVND (reference sequence). In nucleotides, the CDR3 is TGTGCCAGTAGTCCAGGGACAGGGGCTCATCAGCCCCAGCATTTT. Residues: CASSPGTGAHQPQHF.

This chain uses TRBV6-5 with TRBJ1-1; D might be TRBD1 (6 bases). The CDR3 length is 14 residues. Germline V gene lookup returns CDR1 MNHEY and CDR2 SVGAGI. The V and J ends lost 4 bases and 5 bases respectively, with 14 bases between them. The CDR3: CASSSESGATEAFF. The CDR3 region has the DNA TGTGCCAGCAGTTCCGAATCGGGGGCAACTGAAGCTTTCTTT.

This clone was counted a single time. The J gene is TRBJ1-6, the V gene TRBV9; TRBD1 is a possible D gene (5 bases). The CDR3 has 14 residues. Germline V gene lookup returns CDR1 SGDLS and CDR2 YYNGEE. Trimming left V 2 bases short and J 7 bases short, with 10 bases between. The CDR3 reads CASSVRDLNSPLHF. For the CDR3, the DNA is TGTGCCAGCAGCGTGAGGGACCTCAATTCACCCCTCCACTTT. Filled out from reference TRBV9 and TRBJ1-6, the complete variable domain reads DSGVTQTPKHLITATGQRVTLRCSPRSGDLSVYWYQQSLDQGLQFLIQYYNGEERAKGNILERFSAQQFPDLHSELNLSSLELGDSALYFCASSVRDLNSPLHFGNGTRLTVT.

The chain uses TRBV24-1 and TRBJ2-3, with TRBD1 identical over 7 bases. CDR3 size: 17 residues. Germline CDR1 and CDR2: KGHDR and SFDVKD. The ends lost 1 base at V and 1 base at J; junction bases unmatched: 7. For the CDR3, the DNA is TGTGCCACCAGTGATTTAGGGCAGGGGGTAGGCACAGATACGCAGTATTTT. Amino acid sequence: CATSDLGQGVGTDTQYF.

The J gene is TRBJ1-6, the V gene TRBV28; the D is unclear. The CDR3 contains 14 residues. Deletions cut 6 bases from V and 3 bases from J, with 9 bases between. CDR1 and CDR2 from the germline V gene are MDHEN and SYDVKM. CDR3 protein: CASRFGNYNSPLHF. The CDR3 DNA is TGTGCCAGCAGGTTTGGCAACTATAATTCACCCCTCCACTTT.

The rearrangement links TRBV27 to TRBJ1-2; D unclear. Germline-derived CDR1 and CDR2 are MNHEY and SMNVEV (reference sequence). Trimming removed 0 bases at V and 8 bases at J, with 13 bases between. The CDR3 loop spans 14 amino acids. The CDR3 sequence is CASSLSGLEGGYTF. The CDR3 DNA follows: TGTGCCAGCAGTTTATCAGGCTTGGAGGGAGGCTACACCTTC.

Only one count was recorded for this clone. The chain carries TRBV28 and TRBJ2-6; 8 bases are shared with TRBD1. V shed 1 base and J 0 bases; nucleotides not matched to a gene: 5. CDR3 length: 18 residues. The germline gives CDR1 MDHEN, CDR2 SYDVKM. The CDR3 nucleotides are TGTGCCAGCAGTTTATTGGGGACAGGAGCCTCTGGGGCCAACGTCCTGACTTTC. It specifies CASSLLGTGASGANVLTF.

This rearrangement joins TRBV3-1 (or the pseudogene TRBV3-2) to TRBJ2-1; the D gene could be TRBD1 or TRBD2 (5 bases each). The CDR3 has 15 amino acids. V shed 4 bases and J shed 2 bases, with 12 bases lying between them. The germline V gene encodes CDR1 LGHDT and CDR2 YNNKEL (reference sequence). The CDR3 loop reads CASSPGPEPYNEQFF. The DNA of the CDR3 is TGTGCCAGCAGCCCGGGACCAGAACCCTACAATGAGCAGTTCTTC.

This clone showed up just a few times. The J gene is TRBJ2-1, the V gene TRBV19; D is perhaps TRBD2 (5 bases). The V gene's germline CDR1 is LNHDA and CDR2 SQIVND (reference sequence). This CDR3 is 15 amino acids long. V was cut by 1 base and J by 4 bases, with 11 bases left in between. The CDR3 bases are TGTGCCAGTAGTATAGCCAGCGGTGGATACAATGAGCAGTTCTTC. Translated, it gives CASSIASGGYNEQFF. Full variable domain (missing parts from reference TRBV19 and TRBJ2-1): DGGITQSPKYLFRKEGQNVTLSCEQNLNHDAMYWYRQDPGQGLRLIYYSQIVNDFQKGDIAEGYSVSREKKESFPLTVTSAQKNPTAFYLCASSIASGGYNEQFFGPGTRLTVL.

The count of this clone is one. The chain employs TRBV7-9 and TRBJ2-1; TRBD1 aligns across 7 bases. Per germline, CDR1 SEHNR and CDR2 FQNEAQ (reference sequence). CDR3 length: 14 residues. The V and J ends lost 5 bases and 3 bases, in that order; junction bases with no gene match: 4. CDR3 amino acids: CASSHRDSYNEQFF. The CDR3 bases are TGTGCCAGCAGCCATAGGGACAGCTACAATGAGCAGTTCTTC.

The count of this clone is one. The genes are TRBV4-1 and TRBJ2-4; D not certain. The CDR3 runs 14 residues. V was cut by 3 bases and J by 6 bases, with 12 bases left in between. Germline V lookup: CDR1 MGHRA, CDR2 YSYEKL. CDR3 sequence (DNA): TGCGCCAGCAGCCACGTTGAGACAACAAACATTCAGTACTTC. This encodes CASSHVETTNIQYF.

The chain joins TRBV9 to TRBJ2-3, with 10 bases matching TRBD2. The CDR3 totals 15 residues. Germline CDR1 and CDR2: SGDLS and YYNGEE. V trimming: 4 bases; J trimming: 4 bases; junction bases outside the gene matches: 6. The CDR3 DNA sequence: TGTGCCAGCAGCCCGCTAGCGGGAGCCTCAGATACGCAGTATTTT. Translating it yields CASSPLAGASDTQYF.

The chain is built from TRBV24-1 and TRBJ1-1; D call uncertain. V was cut by 2 bases and J by 7 bases, with 13 bases left in between. Germline loops: CDR1 KGHDR, CDR2 SFDVKD. The CDR3 runs 14 residues. The CDR3 nucleotides are TGTGCCACCAGTGATTCGGGTCCTTTGGGTGAAGCTTTCTTT. Protein: CATSDSGPLGEAFF.

The chain links TRBV28 to TRBJ2-6, with TRBD1 identical over 7 bases. The V segment lost 5 bases and the J segment 6 bases; nucleotides outside the gene matches: 16. The CDR3 is made up of 18 amino acids. Germline CDR1 reads MDHEN; CDR2 reads SYDVKM. DNA for the CDR3: TGTGCCAGCAGTCCCGGACAGGTAGTATCTCTGTTGGCCAACGTCCTGACTTTC. Protein sequence: CASSPGQVVSLLANVLTF. The variable domain in full, completed from reference TRBV28 and TRBJ2-6, reads DVKVTQSSRYLVKRTGEKVFLECVQDMDHENMFWYRQDPGLGLRLIYFSYDVKMKEKGDIPEGYSVSREKKERFSLILESASTNQTSMYLCASSPGQVVSLLANVLTFGAGSRLTVL.

The chain is built from TRBV2 and TRBJ2-3; tentative D call: TRBD1 (6 bases). CDR1 SNHLY and CDR2 FYNNEI come from the germline V gene. Trimming cost V 10 bases and J 2 bases, with 19 bases left between them. The CDR3 spans 15 residues. CDR3 nucleotide sequence: TGTGCCACCCAGGGGTTTTTGGGAATCACAGATACGCAGTATTTT. The encoded protein is CATQGFLGITDTQYF.

The CDR3 nucleotides are TGTGCCAGCAGTTTGGGAGGGCCTGAATCCTACAATGAGCAGTTCTTC. As protein: CASSLGGPESYNEQFF. The chain couples TRBV6-4 to TRBJ2-1, with 7 bases aligning to TRBD2. Germline trimming cut 5 bases from V and 1 base from J; bases unmatched to any gene: 8. This CDR3 region has 16 residues. The V gene's germline CDR1 is MRHNA and CDR2 SNTAGT.

This CDR3 is CASSSRVGNQPQHF. The CDR3 DNA is TGTGCCAGTAGTAGCAGGGTAGGCAATCAGCCCCAGCATTTT. The chain recombines TRBV19 with TRBJ1-5, with a weak D call TRBD1 (5 bases). The CDR3 is 14 residues long. CDR1 is LNHDA, CDR2 SQIVND, per germline (reference sequence). The V and J ends lost 4 bases and 2 bases respectively, with 9 bases between them.

The rearrangement joins TRBV7-8 to TRBJ2-1, with TRBD1 matching over 8 bases. J gave up 5 bases and V 4 bases, and 7 bases lay outside the gene matches. CDR3 length: 15 amino acids. The germline V gene encodes CDR1 SGHVS and CDR2 FQNEAQ. CDR3 sequence: CASSSRDRTNNEQFF. CDR3 in DNA: TGTGCCAGCAGCTCCAGGGACAGGACGAACAATGAGCAGTTCTTC.

V is TRBV6-5 and J is TRBJ1-2; D might be TRBD1 (5 bases). Germline V gene data show CDR1 as MNHEY and CDR2 as SVGAGI. The CDR3 has 15 residues. V was trimmed by 7 bases and J by 8 bases, leaving 23 bases between them. CDR3 coding DNA: TGTGCCAGCACCGATTCGGGGGTAAGCGTTGAGGGCTACACCTTC. This sequence encodes CASTDSGVSVEGYTF.

The rearrangement links TRBV18 to TRBJ2-7, with D hard to call. CDR1 is KGHSH and CDR2 is LQKENI in the germline V gene. V dropped 2 bases and J dropped 2 bases, with 13 bases sitting between them. The CDR3 extends over 15 amino acids. The CDR3 DNA reads TGTGCCAGCTCACCATCAGGACGGACCACCTACGAGCAGTACTTC. Protein product: CASSPSGRTTYEQYF.

The chain couples TRBV19 to TRBJ2-2, with no clear D. The CDR3 totals 14 residues. V was clipped by 6 bases and J by 1 base, with 9 bases between them. Germline V gene sequence: CDR1 LNHDA, CDR2 SQIVND (reference sequence). This chain's CDR3 is CASRNPGNTGELFF. The CDR3 coding sequence is TGTGCCAGTAGGAATCCGGGGAACACCGGGGAGCTGTTTTTT.

As regards this clone: A read error may account for a junction end that differs from germline. The V call is TRBV9, the J call TRBJ1-2, with 7 bases that match TRBD1. CDR1 SGDLS and CDR2 YYNGEE come from the germline V gene. This CDR3 region has 14 residues. In DNA form, the CDR3 reads TGTGCCAGCACCGTAGGCGGGACAGAGTATGGCTACACCTTC. It is translated as CASTVGGTEYGYTF.

V usage is TRBV5-1 and J usage is TRBJ2-3; weak D call: TRBD2 (5 bases). Germline assignment: CDR1 SGHRS and CDR2 YFSETQ. The CDR3 extends over 14 amino acids. V shed 0 bases and J shed 2 bases, with 7 bases lying between them. Here the CDR3 DNA reads TGCGCCAGCAGCTTGGGGAGGTTCACAGATACGCAGTATTTT. It encodes CASSLGRFTDTQYF.

This clone is labeled as medium-sized (0.01 to 0.1%). This rearrangement joins TRBV19 to TRBJ2-2; maybe TRBD2 (5 bases). Germline loops: CDR1 LNHDA, CDR2 SQIVND (reference sequence). Trimming left V 5 bases short and J 8 bases short, with 9 bases between. The length of the CDR3 is 12 residues. The DNA for the CDR3 is TGTGCCAGTAGTCCTCGGACTGGGGAGCTGTTTTTT. Encoded protein: CASSPRTGELFF.

In its sample, this clone was seen a few times. The V gene is TRBV3-1 (or the pseudogene TRBV3-2), the J gene TRBJ1-5; unclear D gene. Looked up from germline, CDR1 is LGHDT and CDR2 is YNNKEL (reference sequence). This CDR3 spans 12 amino acids. V lost 1 base and J lost 5, with 3 bases in between. CDR3 sequence (DNA): TGTGCCAGCAGCCAAGGGGATCAGCCCCAGCATTTT. Its translation is CASSQGDQPQHF.

The V call is TRBV28, the J call TRBJ2-3, with 10 bases lining up with TRBD2. Germline CDR1 and CDR2: MDHEN and SYDVKM. V dropped 4 bases and J dropped 2; count of bases not matched to a gene: 3. The CDR3 totals 15 residues. CDR3 nucleotides: TGTGCCAGCAGTTACGGGACTAGCGACACAGATACGCAGTATTTT. Protein: CASSYGTSDTDTQYF.